This TCR beta chain is drawn from a study of radiation and T cells in renal cell carcinoma. Study results and limitations: Without pretreatment biopsies, baseline tumor clonotype presence was undetermined.

Some clones are missing from TCRdb's copy, which holds only in-frame ones; the method was immunoSEQ multiplex PCR. The repertoire holds approximately 29,000 clones, with 81% as singletons. On this clone: The antigen remains unidentified.

Time point of the sample: blood 4 weeks post-SBRT, at nephrectomy. This sample's treatment: 15 Gy SBRT to primary tumor, nephrectomy 4 weeks later. Blood was sampled at baseline, 2 weeks and 4 weeks after SBRT. Germline values: CDR1 LGHNA, CDR2 YSLEER. The CDR3 covers 14 residues. The source material was blood, sampled from a patient whose treatment included radiotherapy and nephrectomy. The rearrangement joins TRBV4-3 to TRBJ2-5; D is perhaps TRBD1 (6 bases). The J call is in doubt because the DNA end fits TRBJ2-7 better. This TCR was recovered from a man in his sixties with renal cell carcinoma. CDR3 coding DNA: TGCGCCAGCAGCCCGTTGACAGGACCCTACGAGCAGTACTTC. It specifies CASSPLTGPYEQYF.